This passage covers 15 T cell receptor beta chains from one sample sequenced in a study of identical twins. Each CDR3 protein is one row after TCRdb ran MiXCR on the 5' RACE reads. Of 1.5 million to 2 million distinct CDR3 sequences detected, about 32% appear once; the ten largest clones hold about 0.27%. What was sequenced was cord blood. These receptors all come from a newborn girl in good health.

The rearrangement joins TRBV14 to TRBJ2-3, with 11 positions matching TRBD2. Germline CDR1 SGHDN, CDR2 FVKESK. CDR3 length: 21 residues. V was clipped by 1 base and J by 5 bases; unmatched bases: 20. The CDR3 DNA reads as TGTGCCAGCAGCCAAGGGATCGGGACTAGCGGCCATGACTGGGGAAAAGATACGCAGTATTTT. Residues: CASSQGIGTSGHDWGKDTQYF.

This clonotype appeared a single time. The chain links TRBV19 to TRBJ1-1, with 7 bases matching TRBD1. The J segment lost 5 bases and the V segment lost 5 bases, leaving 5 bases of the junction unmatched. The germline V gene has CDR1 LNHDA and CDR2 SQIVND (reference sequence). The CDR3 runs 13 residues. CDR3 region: CASSATGETEAFF. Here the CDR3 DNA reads TGTGCCAGTAGTGCTACAGGGGAGACTGAAGCTTTCTTT.

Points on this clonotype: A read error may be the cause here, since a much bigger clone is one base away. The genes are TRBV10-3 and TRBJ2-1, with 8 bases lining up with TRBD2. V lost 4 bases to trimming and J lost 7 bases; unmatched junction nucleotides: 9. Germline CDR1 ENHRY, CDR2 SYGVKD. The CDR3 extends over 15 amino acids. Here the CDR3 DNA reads TGTGCCATCAGTGCAACGACTAGCGAGGGAAATGAGCAGTTCTTC. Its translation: CAISATTSEGNEQFF.

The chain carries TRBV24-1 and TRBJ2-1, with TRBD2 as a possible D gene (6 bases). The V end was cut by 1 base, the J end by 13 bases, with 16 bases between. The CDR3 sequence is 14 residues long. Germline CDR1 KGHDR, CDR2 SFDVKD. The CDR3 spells CATSDFGQGGEQFF. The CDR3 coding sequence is TGTGCCACCAGTGATTTTGGGCAGGGCGGGGAACAGTTCTTC.

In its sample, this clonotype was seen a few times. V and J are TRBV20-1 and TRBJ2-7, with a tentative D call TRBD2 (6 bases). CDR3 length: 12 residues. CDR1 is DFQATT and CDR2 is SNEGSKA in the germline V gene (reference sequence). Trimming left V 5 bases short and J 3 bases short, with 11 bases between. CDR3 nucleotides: TGCAGTGCTCCAGCGGGTAACTACGAGCAGTACTTC. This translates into CSAPAGNYEQYF.

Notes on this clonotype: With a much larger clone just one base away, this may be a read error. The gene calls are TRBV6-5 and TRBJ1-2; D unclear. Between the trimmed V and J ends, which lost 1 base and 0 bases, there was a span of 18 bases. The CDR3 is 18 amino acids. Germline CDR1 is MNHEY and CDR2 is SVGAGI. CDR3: CASSYWRRPYSPNYGYTF. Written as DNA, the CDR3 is TGTGCCAGCAGTTACTGGCGTCGGCCCTACAGTCCTAACTATGGCTACACCTTC.

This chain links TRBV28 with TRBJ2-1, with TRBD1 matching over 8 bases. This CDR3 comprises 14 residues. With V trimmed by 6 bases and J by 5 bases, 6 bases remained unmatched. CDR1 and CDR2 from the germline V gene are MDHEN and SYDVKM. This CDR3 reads CASRGQGNHNEQFF. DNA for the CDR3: TGTGCCAGCAGAGGACAGGGTAACCACAATGAGCAGTTCTTC.

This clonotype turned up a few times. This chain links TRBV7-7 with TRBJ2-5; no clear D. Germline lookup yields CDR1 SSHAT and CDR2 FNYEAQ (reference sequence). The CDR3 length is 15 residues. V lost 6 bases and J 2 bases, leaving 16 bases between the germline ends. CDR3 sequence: CASRSRQSTQETQYF. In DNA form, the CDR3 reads TGTGCCAGCAGGAGCCGGCAATCCACTCAAGAGACCCAGTACTTC.

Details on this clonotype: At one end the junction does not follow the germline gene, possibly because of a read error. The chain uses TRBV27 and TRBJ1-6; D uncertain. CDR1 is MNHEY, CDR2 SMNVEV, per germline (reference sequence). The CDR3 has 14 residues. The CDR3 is CAGRKGSKGSPLHF. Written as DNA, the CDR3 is TGTGCCGGCAGAAAGGGATCGAAGGGTTCACCCCTCCACTTT.

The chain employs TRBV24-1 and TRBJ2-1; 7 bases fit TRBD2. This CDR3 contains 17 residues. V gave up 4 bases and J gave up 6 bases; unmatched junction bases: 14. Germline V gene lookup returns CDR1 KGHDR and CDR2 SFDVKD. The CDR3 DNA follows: TGTGCCACCAGTGACGGGACCCGGGACTACCAGAGCAATGAGCAGTTCTTC. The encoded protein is CATSDGTRDYQSNEQFF.

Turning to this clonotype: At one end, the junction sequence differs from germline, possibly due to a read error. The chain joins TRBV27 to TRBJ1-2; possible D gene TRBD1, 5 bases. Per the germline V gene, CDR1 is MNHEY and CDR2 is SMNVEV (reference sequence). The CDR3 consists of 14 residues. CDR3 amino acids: CAGSLYKGNYGYTF. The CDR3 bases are TGTGCCGGCAGTTTATATAAGGGGAACTATGGCTACACCTTC.

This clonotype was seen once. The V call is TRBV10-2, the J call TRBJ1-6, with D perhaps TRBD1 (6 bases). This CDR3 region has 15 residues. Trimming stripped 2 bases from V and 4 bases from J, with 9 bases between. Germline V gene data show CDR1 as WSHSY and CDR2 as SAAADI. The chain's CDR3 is CASSEGQLYNSPLHF. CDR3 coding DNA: TGCGCCAGCAGTGAGGGACAGCTATATAATTCACCCCTCCACTTT.

CDR3 DNA: TGCAGTGCTAGAGAGGTTGGGACTAGCATAAGGGGGCCTTACAATGAGCAGTACTTC. Amino acids: CSAREVGTSIRGPYNEQYF. The rearrangement joins TRBV20-1 to TRBJ2-5, with 9 bases identical to TRBD2. This CDR3 spans 19 amino acids. V dropped 0 bases and J dropped 11; count of bases not matched to a gene: 25. The germline gives CDR1 DFQATT, CDR2 SNEGSKA (reference sequence).

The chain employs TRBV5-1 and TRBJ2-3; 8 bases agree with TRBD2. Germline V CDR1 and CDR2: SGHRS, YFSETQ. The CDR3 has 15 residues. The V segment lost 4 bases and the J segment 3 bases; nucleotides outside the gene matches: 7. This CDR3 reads CASSQREFRTDTQYF. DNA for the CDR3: TGCGCCAGCAGCCAGCGGGAGTTCAGAACAGATACGCAGTATTTT.

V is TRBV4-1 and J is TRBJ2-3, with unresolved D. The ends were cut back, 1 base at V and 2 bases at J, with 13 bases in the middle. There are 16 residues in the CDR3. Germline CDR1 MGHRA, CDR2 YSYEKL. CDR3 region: CASSQVLGGTTDTQYF. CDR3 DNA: TGCGCCAGCAGCCAAGTCCTAGGCGGCACCACAGATACGCAGTATTTT.